These T cell receptor beta chains were read from a single sample in a study of blood T cell repertoires in COVID-19. Some clones are missing from TCRdb's copy, which holds only in-frame ones; the method was immunoSEQ multiplex PCR. The sample contains about 480,000 clones, around 90% of which appear only once. The specimen was peripheral blood. The receptor source for this set is a woman in her 50s with COVID-19, enrolled during active disease. CDR3s include the opening cysteine and the closing phenylalanine or tryptophan. Fields, in order: clone size, J gene, V gene, D gene, CDR3 protein, CDR3 DNA. A D gene is named only where the DNA matches it firmly. Where a row states a size, it is once, few, many or the class of an expanded clone; other rows omit it.

>once|TRBJ1-3|TRBV3-1/TRBV3-2|NA
CASSQGQFSGNTIYF
TGTGCCAGCAGCCAAGGACAGTTCTCTGGAAACACCATATATTTT
>NA|TRBJ1-6|TRBV28|TRBD1
CASSRDRAHSPLHF
TGTGCCAGCAGCCGGGACAGGGCCCATTCACCCCTCCACTTT
>NA|TRBJ2-5|TRBV5-1|TRBD2
CASSSLESSGGAETQYF
TGCGCCAGCAGCTCCCTTGAGAGTAGCGGGGGGGCAGAGACCCAGTACTTC
>NA|TRBJ1-2|TRBV5-8|NA
CASSLGRGYGYTF
TGTGCCAGCAGCTTGGGCAGGGGTTACGGCTACACCTTC
>NA|TRBJ1-4|TRBV5-1|TRBD1
CASSLGGTGDEKLFF
TGCGCCAGCAGCTTGGGGGGGACAGGGGATGAAAAACTGTTTTTT
>once|TRBJ2-7|TRBV23-1|NA
CASSQSGRRTTYEQYF
TGCGCCAGCAGTCAATCGGGCAGGAGGACCACCTACGAGCAGTACTTC
>NA|TRBJ1-5|TRBV27|NA
CASSQDSYQPQHF
TGTGCCAGCAGTCAGGACAGTTATCAGCCCCAGCATTTT
>NA|TRBJ2-5|TRBV19|NA
CASGLTRETQYF
TGTGCCAGTGGGCTAACGAGAGAGACCCAGTACTTC
>NA|TRBJ2-3|TRBV7-9|NA
CASSFSPTDTQYF
TGTGCCAGCAGCTTCTCCCCCACAGATACGCAGTATTTT
>NA|TRBJ2-1|TRBV7-3|NA
CASSRKQGPEQFF
TGTGCCAGCAGCCGGAAACAGGGACCTGAGCAGTTCTTC
>NA|TRBJ2-7|TRBV5-1|TRBD1
CASSLGPQGAYEQYF
TGCGCCAGCAGCTTGGGCCCCCAGGGGGCCTACGAGCAGTACTTC
>NA|TRBJ1-2|TRBV5-1|NA
CASSLVAGSTLIGYTF
TGCGCCAGCAGCTTGGTAGCAGGGTCCACTCTCATTGGCTACACCTTC
>NA|TRBJ1-1|TRBV20-1|NA
CSASWEWETEAFF
TGCAGTGCTAGTTGGGAGTGGGAGACTGAAGCTTTCTTT
>NA|TRBJ1-1|TRBV30|NA
CAWMRQTNTEAFF
TGTGCCTGGATGCGGCAGACGAACACTGAAGCTTTCTTT
>NA|TRBJ1-4|TRBV27|TRBD1
CASRRQGRATNEKLFF
TGTGCCAGCAGAAGACAGGGGAGGGCGACTAATGAAAAACTGTTTTTT
>NA|TRBJ2-7|TRBV11-2|TRBD1
CASSWGTGGSYEQYF
TGTGCCAGCAGCTGGGGGACAGGGGGCTCCTACGAGCAGTACTTC
>many|TRBJ1-1|TRBV6-6|TRBD1
CASSTWDSLNTEAFF
TGTGCCAGCAGTACCTGGGACAGTTTGAACACTGAAGCTTTCTTT
>once|TRBJ1-5|TRBV24-1|TRBD1
CATSDRGEQPQHF
TGTGCCACCAGCGACAGGGGGGAACAGCCCCAGCATTTT
>NA|TRBJ1-4|TRBV23-1|TRBD1
CASSHAGDRVDEKLFF
TGCGCCAGCAGTCATGCGGGGGACAGGGTTGATGAAAAACTGTTTTTT
>NA|TRBJ1-2|TRBV4-1|TRBD1
CASSRGQGDYGYTF
TGCGCCAGCAGCCGGGGACAGGGGGACTATGGCTACACCTTC
>NA|TRBJ1-2|TRBV6-6|NA
CASSETDYGYTF
TGTGCCAGCAGTGAGACAGACTATGGCTACACCTTC
>NA|TRBJ2-7|TRBV7-9|TRBD1
CASTPIWTGGSYEQYF
TGTGCCAGCACCCCAATTTGGACAGGGGGCTCCTACGAGCAGTACTTC
>NA|TRBJ1-4|TRBV19|TRBD1
CASSVGQSSTNEKLFF
TGTGCCAGTAGTGTGGGACAGTCCTCAACTAATGAAAAACTGTTTTTT
>NA|TRBJ2-2|TRBV19|NA
CASISTPGTGELFF
TGTGCCAGTATTAGTACGCCGGGCACCGGGGAGCTGTTTTTT
>once|TRBJ2-5|TRBV5-6|NA
CASSLIQVSQETQYF
TGTGCCAGCAGCTTGATTCAGGTTTCTCAGGAGACCCAGTACTTC
>NA|TRBJ1-3|TRBV19|NA
CASLSRGGNTIYF
TGTGCCAGCCTTTCCAGGGGCGGAAACACCATATATTTT
>once|TRBJ1-2|TRBV19|TRBD1
CASRTWDRADVSIGYTF
TGTGCCAGTAGGACTTGGGACAGGGCGGACGTTTCTATCGGCTACACCTTC
>NA|TRBJ1-2|TRBV14|NA
CASSQYQRDGGGYTF
TGTGCCAGCAGCCAATACCAAAGAGATGGAGGCGGCTACACCTTC
>NA|TRBJ2-3|TRBV24-1|TRBD2
CATSALDAGGNTQYF
TGTGCCACCAGTGCCCTGGATGCGGGGGGGAATACGCAGTATTTT
>NA|TRBJ2-1|TRBV7-2|TRBD2
CASSLGLNNEQFF
TGTGCCAGCAGCTTGGGACTAAACAATGAGCAGTTCTTC
>NA|TRBJ1-2|TRBV9|NA
CASSVTPREAALGWRYTF
TGTGCCAGCAGCGTAACGCCTCGGGAGGCAGCTCTAGGGTGGCGCTACACCTTC
>once|TRBJ1-1|TRBV6-2/TRBV6-3|NA
CASSYYRAGENGAFF
TGTGCCAGCAGTTACTACAGGGCCGGGGAAAACGGGGCTTTCTTT